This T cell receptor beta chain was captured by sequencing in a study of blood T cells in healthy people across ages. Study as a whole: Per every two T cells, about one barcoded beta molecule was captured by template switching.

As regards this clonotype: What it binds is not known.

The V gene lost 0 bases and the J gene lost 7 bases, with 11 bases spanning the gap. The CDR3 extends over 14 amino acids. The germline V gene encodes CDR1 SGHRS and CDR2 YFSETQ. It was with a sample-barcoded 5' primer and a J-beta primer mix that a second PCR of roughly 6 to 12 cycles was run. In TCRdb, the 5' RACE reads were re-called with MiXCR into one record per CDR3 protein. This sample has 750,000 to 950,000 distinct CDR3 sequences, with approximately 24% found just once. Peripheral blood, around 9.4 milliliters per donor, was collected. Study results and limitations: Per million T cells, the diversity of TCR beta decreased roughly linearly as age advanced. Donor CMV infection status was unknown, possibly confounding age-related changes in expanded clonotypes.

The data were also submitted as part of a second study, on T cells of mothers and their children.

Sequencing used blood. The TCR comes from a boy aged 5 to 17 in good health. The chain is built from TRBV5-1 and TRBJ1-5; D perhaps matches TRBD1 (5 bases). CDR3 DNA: TGCGCCAGCAGCTTGGCCGGGGGGTCGCAGCCCCAGCATTTT. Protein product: CASSLAGGSQPQHF.